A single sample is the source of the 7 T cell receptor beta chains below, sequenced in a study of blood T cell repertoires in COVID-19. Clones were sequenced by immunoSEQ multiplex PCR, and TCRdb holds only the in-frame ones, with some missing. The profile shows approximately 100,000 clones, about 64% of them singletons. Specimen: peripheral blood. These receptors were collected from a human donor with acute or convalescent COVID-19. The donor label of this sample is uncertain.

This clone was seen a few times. The CDR3, as DNA: TGTGCCAGCGACTCAGCGAACACTGAAGCTTTCTTT. Encoded protein: CASDSANTEAFF. This chain uses TRBV14 with TRBJ1-1; D remains unclear. V shed 8 bases and J shed 1 base, with 8 bases lying between them. Germline V lookup: CDR1 SGHDN, CDR2 FVKESK. The CDR3 contains 12 residues.

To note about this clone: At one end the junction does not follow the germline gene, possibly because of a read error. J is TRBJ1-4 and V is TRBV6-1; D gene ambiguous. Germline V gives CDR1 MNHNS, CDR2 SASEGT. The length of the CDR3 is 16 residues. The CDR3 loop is CASRDPGGMEREKLFF. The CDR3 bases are TGTGCCAGCCGTGATCCCGGAGGGATGGAGAGGGAAAAACTGTTTTTT.

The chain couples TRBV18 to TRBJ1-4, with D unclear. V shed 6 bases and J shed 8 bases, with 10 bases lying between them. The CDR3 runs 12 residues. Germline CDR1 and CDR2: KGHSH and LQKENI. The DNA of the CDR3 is TGTGCCAGCTCGCAGAAAGAAGAAAAACTGTTTTTT. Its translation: CASSQKEEKLFF.

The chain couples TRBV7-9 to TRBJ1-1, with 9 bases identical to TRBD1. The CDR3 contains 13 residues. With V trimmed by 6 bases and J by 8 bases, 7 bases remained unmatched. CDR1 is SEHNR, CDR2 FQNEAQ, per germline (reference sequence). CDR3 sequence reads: CASSRRDREEAFF. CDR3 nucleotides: TGTGCCAGCAGTCGCCGGGACAGGGAAGAAGCTTTCTTT.

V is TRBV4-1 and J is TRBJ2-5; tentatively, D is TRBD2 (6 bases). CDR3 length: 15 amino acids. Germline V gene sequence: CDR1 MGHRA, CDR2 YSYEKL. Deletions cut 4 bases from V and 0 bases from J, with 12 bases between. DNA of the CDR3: TGCGCCAGCAGCCCGGGGAGGTCAGACCAAGAGACCCAGTACTTC. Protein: CASSPGRSDQETQYF.

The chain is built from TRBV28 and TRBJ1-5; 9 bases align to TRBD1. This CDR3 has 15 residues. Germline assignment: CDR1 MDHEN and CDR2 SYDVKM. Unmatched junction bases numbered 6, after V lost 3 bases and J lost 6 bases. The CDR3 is CASSFEGQGVQPQHF. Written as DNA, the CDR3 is TGTGCCAGCAGTTTTGAGGGACAGGGTGTTCAGCCCCAGCATTTT. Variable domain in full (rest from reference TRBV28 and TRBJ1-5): DVKVTQSSRYLVKRTGEKVFLECVQDMDHENMFWYRQDPGLGLRLIYFSYDVKMKEKGDIPEGYSVSREKKERFSLILESASTNQTSMYLCASSFEGQGVQPQHFGDGTRLSIL.

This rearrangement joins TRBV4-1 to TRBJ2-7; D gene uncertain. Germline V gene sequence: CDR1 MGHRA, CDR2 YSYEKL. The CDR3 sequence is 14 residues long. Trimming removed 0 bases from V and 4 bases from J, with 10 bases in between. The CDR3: CASSQDPGTYEQYV. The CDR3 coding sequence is TGCGCCAGCAGCCAAGATCCGGGTACGTACGAGCAGTACGTC.